The rows below give T cell receptor beta chains drawn from one sample of a study of tumor and adjacent non-tumor tissue in lung cancer. TCRdb processed the multiplex PCR reads anew with MiXCR; each CDR3 protein has one entry. In the table there are 35,000 to 55,000 distinct CDR3 sequences, approximately 61% of which are singletons. Source material: distant non-tumor lung tissue. The receptors derive from a man in his fifties or sixties with non-small cell lung cancer. The CDR3 runs from the conserved cysteine through the conserved F or W. The D gene is left open where the match is weak. Clone size is given for some rows only: seen once, a few or many times, or a class if the clone is expanded.

-	TRBJ2-3	TRBV11-2	-	CASLVSSSTDTQYF	TGTGCCAGCTTAGTGAGCTCTAGTACAGATACGCAGTATTTT
TRBD2	TRBJ2-5	TRBV7-8	many	CASSLVSSGGWETQYF	TGTGCCAGCAGCTTAGTGTCTAGCGGGGGGTGGGAGACCCAGTACTTC
-	TRBJ1-1	TRBV20-1	-	CSASDGADPEAFF	TGCAGTGCGTCAGATGGGGCAGACCCTGAAGCTTTCTTT
TRBD1	TRBJ2-7	TRBV12-3/TRBV12-4	many	CASSLEPGGYEQYF	TGTGCCAGCAGTTTAGAGCCAGGGGGCTACGAGCAGTACTTC
-	TRBJ1-5	TRBV6-1	-	CASIPSRQGSNNQPQHF	TGTGCCAGCATTCCAAGCCGGCAGGGCTCGAACAATCAGCCCCAGCATTTT
-	TRBJ1-4	TRBV4-1	few	CASSQDRGPGNGKLFF	TGCGCCAGCAGCCAAGATCGCGGACCCGGTAATGGAAAACTGTTTTTT
-	TRBJ1-2	TRBV29-1	-	CSVETRGRSSCYTF	TGCAGCGTTGAAACCCGGGGGAGGTCCAGTTGCTACACCTTC
TRBD2	TRBJ2-3	TRBV4-1	many	CASSQDFGGAQDTQYF	TGCGCCAGCAGCCAAGACTTCGGGGGGGCGCAAGATACGCAGTATTTT
TRBD1	TRBJ2-1	TRBV5-5	many	CASSLSGTGDNEQFF	TGTGCCAGCAGCTTGTCCGGGACAGGGGATAATGAGCAGTTCTTC
TRBD2	TRBJ2-3	TRBV4-2	many	CASSQSWSGGTDTQYF	TGTGCCAGCAGCCAGAGCTGGAGCGGGGGCACAGATACGCAGTATTTT